This T cell receptor beta chain was sequenced in a study of cytomegalovirus exposure and HLA in healthy donors. The germline CDR1 and CDR2 sequences are SGHTA and FQGTGA. V dropped 2 bases and J dropped 2; count of bases not matched to a gene: 2. The CDR3 is made up of 14 amino acids. Of note for this clone: Other DNA sequences in the same sample also yield this CDR3.

The primer mix had 60 Vbeta and 13 Jbeta primers. Profiling relied on immunoSEQ multiplex PCR, and the TCRdb table lists in-frame clones only, not all of them. Recorded for this sample: 150,000 to 200,000 clones. This chain joins TRBV7-3 and TRBJ2-7; TRBD1 matches at 8 bases. Specimen: PBMCs. This clonotype was sampled from a woman between 55 and 75 years old in good health and CMV-seronegative. The CDR3 reads CASSLGQGTYEQYF. CDR3 nucleotides: TGTGCCAGCAGCTTAGGACAGGGAACCTACGAGCAGTACTTC. Drawing the rest from reference TRBV7-3 and TRBJ2-7, the complete variable domain is GAGVSQTPSNKVTEKGKYVELRCDPISGHTALYWYRQSLGQGPEFLIYFQGTGAADDSGLPNDRFFAVRPEGSVSTLKIQRTERGDSAVYLCASSLGQGTYEQYFGPGTRLTVT.